Sequencing of this T cell receptor (beta chain) was carried out in a study of blood T cell repertoires in COVID-19. As for the study in general: COVID-19 samples collected from the United States, Italy and Spain covered acute and convalescent phases. Nucleic acid was either cDNA or gDNA, and it came from T cells, B-cell-depleted T cells, or PBMCs.

Source study methods: For nucleated cells, counts were estimated from reference gene primer amplification. Profiled with immunoSEQ multiplex PCR; TCRdb holds only in-frame clones, not every one. That table supplies the V and J calls and clone size; D and trimming were determined from the DNA. The sample records 250,000 or so clones, approximately 90% being singletons. Cohorts were assigned according to the clinical history that participants reported. The V gene's germline CDR1 is LNHDA and CDR2 SQIVND (reference sequence). The CDR3 spans 18 residues. V was trimmed by 5 bases and J by 5 bases, leaving 28 bases between them.

This clonotype was obtained from a woman aged 25 to 39 with acute COVID-19. The source material was PBMCs or T cells enriched from blood (not recorded which). The rearrangement links TRBV19 to TRBJ2-7, with D perhaps matching TRBD2 (6 bases). The DNA of the CDR3 is TGTGCCAGTAGTGACCGCCCTCCGGGGACTCAGCAGAACGACGAGCAGTACTTC. This sequence encodes CASSDRPPGTQQNDEQYF.